This is a list of T cell receptor beta chains from one sample in a study of T cell responses to AZD1222 COVID-19 vaccine. Repertoires were generated with immunoSEQ multiplex PCR, while TCRdb's copy carries only in-frame clones and drops some. The sample carries roughly 120,000 clones, about 86% recorded once. The sequences come from peripheral blood, collected 28 days after the second AZD1222 dose. The receptors originated from an adult who received the AZD1222 COVID-19 vaccine. Both conserved end residues are part of each CDR3. Fields, in order: V gene, CDR3 protein.

>TRBV11-3
CASSPPTGELFF
>TRBV28
CASSIGTNTEAFF
>TRBV5-5
CASSLYPTGGTDTQYF
>TRBV18
CASSPGAGFGSPLHF
>TRBV19
CASSTEAGTGAEKLFF
>TRBV7-8
CASSRLDRGRGREVLNEQFF
>TRBV19
CATRGRNSPLHF
>TRBV21-1
CASSKALSGLAGYEQYF
>TRBV19
CASRLASYNEQFF
>TRBV9
CASSAGHTDTQYF
>TRBV10-2
CASRDVLNTEAFF
>TRBV19
CASSAGRGNSPLHF
>TRBV5-1
CASSLTVTGELFF
>TRBV9
CASSVVSGDTDTQYF
>TRBV27
CASTLGQTYEQYF
>TRBV18
CASSPQETQYF
>TRBV28
CASSPQGVPDTQYF
>TRBV5-8
CASSLQLGTGVENSYEQYF
>TRBV4-3
CASSQIHSGGFYNEQFF
>TRBV7-3
CASSRNGQGTDTQYF
>TRBV6-1
CASSDLGRYSNQPQHF
>TRBV19
CASSIDGAYGYTF
>TRBV4-1
CASSQRRENTDTQYF
>TRBV6-1
CASSEGTDFNPRDTEAFF
>TRBV24-1
CATSGPSQGTTYTDTQYF
>TRBV7-9
CASSVSGPFSGNTIYF
>TRBV20-1
CSASRGVLGTEAFF
>TRBV6-5
CASSKPAGLYNEQFF
>TRBV2
CASSRFGEGETQYF
>TRBV4-2
CASSQGSGSASYEQYF
>TRBV6-5
CASRVFGGRDNEQFF
>TRBV7-2
CASNLLGSSSYEQYF
>TRBV14
CASSQDPGRAFF
>TRBV4-3
CASSQERGGQETQYF
>TRBV4-3
CASSQGLRVGETQYF
>TRBV30
CAWSRTVRNEQFF
>TRBV9
CASSAAGGSTDTQYF
>TRBV14
CASSQFWDRESRYGYTF
>TRBV28
CASILPGQGARGSYEQYF
>TRBV30
CAWRGKQGLEGYTF
>TRBV27
CASSEEGQEKLFF
>TRBV7-6
CASSLPLEGGAGGASDTQYF
>TRBV28
CASRSGQVYNEQFF
>TRBV30
CAWRGQGASYEQYF